Sequencing of this T cell receptor (beta chain) was carried out in a study of Graves' ophthalmopathy and Graves' hyperthyroidism. Study-wide points: Its predictions of ophthalmopathy progression gave the model 60% to 71% sensitivity and approximately 72% specificity.

RNA transcripts yielded amplified TCR beta CDR3 regions. First-round RT-PCR relied on HTBI primers, and a second-round multiplex PCR came next. TCRdb re-derived calls from the multiplex PCR reads in MiXCR, one entry per CDR3 protein. In the table there are 500,000 to 600,000 distinct CDR3 sequences, about 35% of which are singletons. This clonotype occurred many times. Its target is unknown. The CDR3 covers 15 residues. Germline V CDR1 and CDR2: SGDLS, YYNGEE. Trimming stripped 0 bases from V and 3 bases from J, with 12 bases between. The sample consisted of peripheral blood or thyroid tissue (not recorded which). V and J are TRBV9 and TRBJ1-1, with a possible D match to TRBD1 (5 bases). The receptor comes from an adult man with Graves' hyperthyroidism. The CDR3 is CASSVGGTRDTEAFF. The CDR3 DNA reads as TGTGCCAGCAGCGTAGGGGGGACCCGGGACACTGAAGCTTTCTTT.